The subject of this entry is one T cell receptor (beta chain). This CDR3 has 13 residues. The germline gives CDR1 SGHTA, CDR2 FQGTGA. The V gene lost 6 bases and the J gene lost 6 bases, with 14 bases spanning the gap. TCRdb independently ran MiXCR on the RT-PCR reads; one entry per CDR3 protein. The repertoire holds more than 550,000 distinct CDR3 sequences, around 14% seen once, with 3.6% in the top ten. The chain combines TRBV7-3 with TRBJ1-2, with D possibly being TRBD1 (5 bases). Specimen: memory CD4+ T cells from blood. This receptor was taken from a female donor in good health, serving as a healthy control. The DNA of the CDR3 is TGTGCCAGCAGTAGATCCGGAGGGGATGGCTACACCTTC. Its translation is CASSRSGGDGYTF.